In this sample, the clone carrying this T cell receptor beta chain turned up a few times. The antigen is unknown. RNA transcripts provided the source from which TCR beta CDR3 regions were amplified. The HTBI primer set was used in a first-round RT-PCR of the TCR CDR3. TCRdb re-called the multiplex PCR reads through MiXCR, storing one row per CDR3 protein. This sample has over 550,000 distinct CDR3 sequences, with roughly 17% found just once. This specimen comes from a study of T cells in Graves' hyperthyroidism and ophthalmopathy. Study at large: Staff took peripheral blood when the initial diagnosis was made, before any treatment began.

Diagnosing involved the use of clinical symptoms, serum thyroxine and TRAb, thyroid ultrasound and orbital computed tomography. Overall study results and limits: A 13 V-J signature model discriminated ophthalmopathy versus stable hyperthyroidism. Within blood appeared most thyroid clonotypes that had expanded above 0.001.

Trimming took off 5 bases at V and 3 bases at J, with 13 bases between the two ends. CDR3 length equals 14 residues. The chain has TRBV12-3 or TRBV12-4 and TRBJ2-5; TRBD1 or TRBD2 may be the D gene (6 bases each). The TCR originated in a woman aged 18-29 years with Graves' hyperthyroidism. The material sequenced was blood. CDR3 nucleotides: TGTGCCAGCAGTCTTGGGGGGACAAAAGAGACCCAGTACTTC. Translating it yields CASSLGGTKETQYF.